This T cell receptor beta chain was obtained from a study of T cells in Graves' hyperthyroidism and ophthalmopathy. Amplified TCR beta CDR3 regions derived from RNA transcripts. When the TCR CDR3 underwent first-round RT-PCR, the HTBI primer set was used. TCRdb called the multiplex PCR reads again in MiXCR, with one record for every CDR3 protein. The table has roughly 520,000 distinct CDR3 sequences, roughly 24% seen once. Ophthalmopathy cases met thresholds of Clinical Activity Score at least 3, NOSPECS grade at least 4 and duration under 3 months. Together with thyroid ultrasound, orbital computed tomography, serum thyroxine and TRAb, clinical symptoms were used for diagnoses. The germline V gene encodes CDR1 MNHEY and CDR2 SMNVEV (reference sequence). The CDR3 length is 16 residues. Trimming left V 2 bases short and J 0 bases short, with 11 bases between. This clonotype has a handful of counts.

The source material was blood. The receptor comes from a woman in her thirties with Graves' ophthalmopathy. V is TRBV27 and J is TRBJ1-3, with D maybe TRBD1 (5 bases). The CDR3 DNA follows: TGTGCCAGCAGTTTAGTGCTGGGGCGCTCTGGAAACACCATATATTTT. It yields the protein CASSLVLGRSGNTIYF.